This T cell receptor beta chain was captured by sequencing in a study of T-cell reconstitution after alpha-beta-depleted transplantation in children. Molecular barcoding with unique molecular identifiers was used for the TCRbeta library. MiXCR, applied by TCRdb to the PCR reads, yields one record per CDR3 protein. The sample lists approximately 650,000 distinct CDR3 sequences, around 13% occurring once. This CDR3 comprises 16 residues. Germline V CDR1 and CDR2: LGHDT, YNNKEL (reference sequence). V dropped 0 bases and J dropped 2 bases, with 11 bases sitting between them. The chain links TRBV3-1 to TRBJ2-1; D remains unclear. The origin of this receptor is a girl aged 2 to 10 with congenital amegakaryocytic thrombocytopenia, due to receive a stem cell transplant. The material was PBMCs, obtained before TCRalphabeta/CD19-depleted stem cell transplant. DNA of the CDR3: TGTGCCAGCAGCCAAGACAAGTATGTCCCCTACAATGAGCAGTTCTTC. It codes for CASSQDKYVPYNEQFF.